The rows below give T cell receptor beta chains drawn from one sample of a study of blood T cell repertoires in COVID-19. TCRdb's table, derived via immunoSEQ multiplex PCR, lists solely in-frame clones and lacks some. The sample holds about 370,000 clones, 75% to 90% seen once. The sequencing sample was made of PBMCs or T cells enriched from blood (not recorded which). Receptor source: a man in his late teens or twenties who had recovered from COVID-19. Both conserved end residues are part of each CDR3. A D gene is named only where the DNA matches it firmly.

v_call	d_call	j_call	cdr3_aa	cdr3_nt
TRBV11-2	.	TRBJ1-1	CASSLELGGAFF	TGTGCCAGCAGCTTAGAGCTGGGGGGAGCTTTCTTT
TRBV20-1	.	TRBJ2-7	CSASGGGDEQYF	TGCAGTGCTAGTGGGGGCGGGGACGAGCAGTACTTC
TRBV27	.	TRBJ2-7	CASSLYASPFSGEQYF	TGTGCCAGCAGTTTATACGCCTCCCCGTTCTCAGGCGAGCAGTACTTC
TRBV6-5	TRBD1	TRBJ1-4	CASRQGDRGEKLFF	TGTGCCAGCAGGCAGGGGGACAGGGGAGAAAAACTGTTTTTT
TRBV3-1/TRBV3-2	.	TRBJ2-7	CASSPRASSYEQYF	TGTGCCAGCAGCCCGAGGGCGAGCTCCTACGAGCAGTACTTC
TRBV15	TRBD2	TRBJ2-4	CATSREGLAVAVGKNIQYF	TGTGCCACCAGCAGAGAGGGACTAGCGGTAGCGGTGGGCAAAAACATTCAGTACTTC
TRBV7-6	.	TRBJ2-7	CASSGGTRGHEQYF	TGTGCCAGCAGCGGCGGGACGAGGGGCCACGAGCAGTACTTC
TRBV24-1	TRBD1	TRBJ2-5	CATSDFRDRGIQETQYF	TGTGCCACCAGTGATTTCAGGGACAGGGGGATACAAGAGACCCAGTACTTC
TRBV14	.	TRBJ1-1	CASSRTIGEGTEAFF	TGTGCCAGCAGCCGCACTATCGGAGAGGGCACTGAAGCTTTCTTT
TRBV27	TRBD1	TRBJ1-1	CASSPPRDRGYTEAFF	TGTGCCAGCAGTCCCCCGCGGGACAGGGGGTATACTGAAGCTTTCTTT
TRBV7-8	TRBD1	TRBJ1-1	CASSFYRGRGEAFF	TGTGCCAGCAGCTTTTACAGGGGAAGAGGTGAAGCTTTCTTT
TRBV23-1	.	TRBJ1-1	CASSQVPGQGLDTEAFF	TGCGCCAGCAGTCAAGTCCCGGGACAAGGGCTGGACACTGAAGCTTTCTTT
TRBV4-2	.	TRBJ1-2	CASSQDRTGSGYTF	TGTGCCAGCAGCCAAGACAGGACTGGTAGTGGCTACACCTTC
TRBV3-1/TRBV3-2	TRBD1	TRBJ2-5	CASSPRTGVEETQYF	TGTGCCAGCAGCCCGCGGACAGGGGTTGAAGAGACCCAGTACTTC
TRBV11-3	TRBD1	TRBJ2-1	CASSSSTGGGGEQFF	TGTGCCAGCAGCTCTTCGACAGGGGGCGGCGGTGAGCAGTTCTTC
TRBV9	.	TRBJ1-2	CASSSLGGLYGYTF	TGTGCCAGCAGCTCCCTCGGGGGGCTCTATGGCTACACCTTC